Listed below are T cell receptor beta chains from one sample, sequenced in a study of CD8+CD57+ T cells in acquired aplastic anemia. TCRdb re-called the reads with MiXCR, one entry per CDR3 protein. The sample lists tens of thousands of distinct CDR3 sequences, less than 65% occurring once. Input material: sorted CD4+, CD8+, or CD8+CD57+ T cells (not recorded which) from PBMCs. Every receptor here comes from a human donor with aplastic anemia. CDR3s include the opening cysteine and the closing phenylalanine or tryptophan. D genes are given only for firm matches. Only some rows state a clone size, as once, few, many or a class for expanded clones.

NA,TRBV2,TRBJ1-6,TRBD1,CASSGGTGRHSPLHF,TGTGCCAGCAGTGGTGGGACAGGCAGACATTCACCCCTCCACTTT
NA,TRBV15,TRBJ2-5,NA,CATSGGAGETQYF,TGTGCCACCAGCGGGGGGGCGGGAGAGACCCAGTACTTC
NA,TRBV24-1,TRBJ2-5,NA,CATRLGRQETQYF,TGTGCCACCAGGCTTGGCCGCCAAGAGACCCAGTACTTC
many,TRBV20-1,TRBJ2-7,TRBD2,CSATRLAGEYEQYF,TGCAGTGCTACTAGACTAGCGGGGGAGTACGAGCAGTACTTC
NA,TRBV7-6,TRBJ1-2,NA,CASSLQGYGYTF,TGTGCCAGCAGCTTACAGGGCTATGGCTACACCTTC
NA,TRBV7-6,TRBJ1-2,NA,CASSSGEGWYGYTF,TGTGCCAGCAGCTCGGGGGAGGGTTGGTATGGCTACACCTTC
many,TRBV27,TRBJ2-5,NA,CASSRYEDKETQYF,TGTGCCAGCAGTCGGTACGAGGATAAAGAGACCCAGTACTTC
NA,TRBV7-2,TRBJ1-2,TRBD1,CASSLAGTGTGYTF,TGTGCCAGCAGCTTAGCTGGGACAGGGACTGGCTACACCTTC
NA,TRBV24-1,TRBJ2-5,NA,CATSDPRTQQETQYF,TGTGCCACCAGTGACCCCCGCACCCAACAAGAGACCCAGTACTTC
NA,TRBV6-1,TRBJ1-2,NA,CAIDRRNYGYTF,TGTGCCATAGATCGGCGAAACTATGGCTACACCTTC
many,TRBV15,TRBJ2-3,NA,CATETSPTDTQYF,TGTGCCACCGAAACTAGCCCCACAGATACGCAGTATTTT
NA,TRBV10-3,TRBJ2-7,TRBD2,CASGTSGLSYEQYF,TGTGCCAGCGGTACTAGCGGTTTATCCTACGAGCAGTACTTC
many,TRBV15,TRBJ1-5,TRBD1,CATSRGTRGLLNQPQHF,TGTGCCACCAGCAGAGGAACCAGGGGGCTCCTCAATCAGCCCCAGCATTTT
NA,TRBV7-2,TRBJ2-7,TRBD2,CASSSSGGAYEQYF,TGTGCCAGCAGCTCATCGGGGGGAGCCTACGAGCAGTACTTC
few,TRBV20-1,TRBJ2-7,NA,CSASRGYEQYF,TGCAGTGCTAGTCGAGGCTACGAGCAGTACTTC
many,TRBV13,TRBJ2-7,NA,CASSLEFNEQYF,TGTGCCAGCAGCTTAGAATTTAACGAGCAGTACTTC
NA,TRBV19,TRBJ1-1,TRBD1,CASNRGGGRPAFF,TGTGCCAGTAACAGGGGAGGAGGGCGACCAGCTTTCTTT
once,TRBV7-8,TRBJ1-1,NA,CASSPFDSEAFF,TGTGCCAGCAGCCCTTTTGACAGTGAAGCTTTCTTT
NA,TRBV9,TRBJ1-2,NA,CASSVGTGCGAGYTF,TGTGCCAGCAGCGTAGGAACAGGCTGTGGGGCTGGCTACACCTTC
NA,TRBV10-3,TRBJ2-7,NA,CAISEGRGAYEQYF,TGTGCCATCAGTGAGGGTAGGGGGGCCTACGAGCAGTACTTC
many,TRBV5-6,TRBJ2-1,NA,CASNLPRDGYNEQFF,TGTGCCAGCAACCTCCCCCGGGACGGATACAATGAGCAGTTCTTC
NA,TRBV2,TRBJ1-2,NA,CASSEERDGYGYTF,TGTGCCAGCAGTGAAGAAAGGGACGGCTATGGCTACACCTTC
NA,TRBV20-1,TRBJ2-5,NA,CARGSRNQETQYF,TGCGCGAGGGGCAGCAGAAACCAAGAGACCCAGTACTTC
NA,TRBV5-1,TRBJ1-1,NA,CASSSGALDTEAFF,TGCGCCAGCAGCTCCGGCGCGTTGGACACTGAAGCTTTCTTT
few,TRBV7-8,TRBJ2-7,TRBD1,CASSSPGQGTGVQYF,TGTGCCAGCAGCTCCCCGGGACAGGGGACGGGGGTGCAGTACTTC
NA,TRBV29-1,TRBJ2-7,NA,CSVGWASSYEQYF,TGCAGCGTTGGTTGGGCCAGCTCCTACGAGCAGTACTTC
NA,TRBV15,TRBJ2-1,TRBD2,CASSHSGGRGNEQFF,TGTGCCAGCAGTCATAGCGGGGGTCGCGGTAATGAGCAGTTCTTC
NA,TRBV10-3,TRBJ2-7,TRBD1,CAISELGDRESSYEQYF,TGTGCCATCAGTGAGCTTGGGGACAGGGAGAGCTCCTACGAGCAGTACTTC
NA,TRBV6-1,TRBJ1-6,NA,CASRTRGSAYNSPLHF,TGTGCCAGCAGGACGAGGGGGTCTGCCTATAATTCACCCCTCCACTTT
NA,TRBV10-3,TRBJ1-2,TRBD1,CAITGGENYGYTF,TGTGCCATCACAGGGGGCGAAAACTATGGCTACACCTTC
NA,TRBV15,TRBJ1-5,NA,CATSRTGRNQPQHF,TGTGCCACCAGCCGAACAGGGCGCAATCAGCCCCAGCATTTT
NA,TRBV25-1,TRBJ1-5,NA,CASSSRGVNQPQHF,TGTGCCAGCAGTTCAAGGGGCGTCAATCAGCCCCAGCATTTT
NA,TRBV29-1,TRBJ1-1,NA,CSVEERTVNTEAFF,TGCAGCGTTGAAGAAAGGACGGTGAACACTGAAGCTTTCTTT
NA,TRBV7-6,TRBJ2-1,NA,CASSPTVQAGGEQFF,TGTGCCAGCAGCCCCACGGTCCAGGCTGGGGGTGAGCAGTTCTTC
NA,TRBV20-1,TRBJ2-1,TRBD2,CSARDHLAGAGGEQFF,TGCAGTGCTAGAGATCATCTAGCGGGGGCTGGGGGTGAGCAGTTCTTC
NA,TRBV2,TRBJ1-2,TRBD1,CASSEGTGSPYGYTF,TGTGCCAGCAGTGAAGGGACAGGGTCCCCCTATGGCTACACCTTC
NA,TRBV2,TRBJ2-5,TRBD2,CASSESGGGQETQYF,TGTGCCAGCAGTGAATCGGGGGGGGGCCAAGAGACCCAGTACTTC
NA,TRBV20-1,TRBJ2-3,TRBD2,CSAVGLAGSTDTQYF,TGCAGTGCTGTTGGACTAGCGGGTAGCACAGATACGCAGTATTTT
medium-sized,TRBV20-1,TRBJ1-2,NA,CSARHLRDFSNYGYTF,TGCAGTGCTCGCCACCTAAGGGACTTTAGTAACTATGGCTACACCTTC
NA,TRBV5-1,TRBJ1-1,NA,CASSFGQEAFF,TGCGCCAGCAGCTTTGGACAGGAAGCTTTCTTT
NA,TRBV7-2,TRBJ2-3,NA,CASSGGRALERYF,TGTGCCAGCAGTGGAGGCCGGGCCCTTGAGAGGTATTTT
many,TRBV7-9,TRBJ1-1,NA,CASRSGTLFTEAFF,TGTGCCAGCAGGTCCGGGACACTCTTTACTGAAGCTTTCTTT
few,TRBV19,TRBJ2-7,TRBD1,CASSLTGAGFYEQYF,TGTGCCAGTAGTCTGACAGGGGCGGGATTTTACGAGCAGTACTTC
many,TRBV5-6,TRBJ1-5,NA,CASSLVGGQPQHF,TGTGCCAGCAGCCTTGTTGGCGGTCAGCCCCAGCATTTT
NA,TRBV6-1,TRBJ2-6,NA,CASSEGTGSNVLTF,TGTGCCAGCAGTGAGGGGACCGGGTCCAACGTCCTGACTTTC
few,TRBV29-1,TRBJ2-5,TRBD1,CSGSGTVQETQYF,TGCAGCGGATCCGGGACAGTACAAGAGACCCAGTACTTC
many,TRBV9,TRBJ1-3,NA,CASSVGGDGNTIYF,TGTGCCAGCAGCGTAGGTGGGGACGGAAACACCATATATTTT
NA,TRBV12-3/TRBV12-4,TRBJ2-2,TRBD1,CASSAGQGRNTGELFF,TGTGCCAGCAGTGCCGGACAGGGTCGGAACACCGGGGAGCTGTTTTTT
NA,TRBV20-1,TRBJ2-1,NA,CNARVRGDEQFF,TGCAATGCTAGAGTCCGAGGGGATGAGCAGTTCTTC
NA,TRBV24-1,TRBJ2-7,NA,CATSDTNYEQYF,TGTGCCACCAGTGATACCAACTACGAGCAGTACTTC
many,TRBV6-1,TRBJ2-3,TRBD2,CASSGTSGGADTQYF,TGTGCCAGCAGTGGGACTAGCGGGGGGGCAGATACGCAGTATTTT
NA,TRBV2,TRBJ2-7,TRBD1,CASSSPGQGSEQYF,TGTGCCAGCAGTTCTCCGGGACAGGGCTCCGAGCAGTACTTC
many,TRBV19,TRBJ1-4,NA,CASSRQKMGEKLFF,TGTGCCAGTAGCCGACAGAAAATGGGTGAAAAACTGTTTTTT
many,TRBV6-1,TRBJ1-2,NA,CASIQVNLGYTF,TGTGCCAGCATTCAGGTTAACTTAGGCTACACCTTC